The clone carrying this TCR beta chain has at least ten counts. This sample was taken from a study of T cells in Graves' hyperthyroidism and ophthalmopathy. Looking at the study overall: Blood was drawn when the patient was first diagnosed and still untreated.

RNA transcripts were the template for amplifying TCR beta CDR3 regions. The study used the HTBI primer set for a first-round RT-PCR of the TCR CDR3. TCRdb reprocessed the multiplex PCR reads with MiXCR, giving one entry per CDR3 protein. The sample consists of 250,000 to 300,000 distinct CDR3 sequences, about 15% of them appearing once. The V end lost 0 bases, the J end lost 8 bases, and 5 bases lay between the germline ends. CDR1 SGDLS and CDR2 YYNGEE come from the germline V gene. The CDR3 has 12 residues. This chain links TRBV9 with TRBJ1-4; no firm D call. The receptor's source is a woman aged 40 to 50 with Graves' hyperthyroidism that later progressed to Graves' ophthalmopathy. Sequenced: blood. CDR3 DNA sequence: TGTGCCAGCAGCGTAGCTGACGAAAAACTGTTTTTT. Encoded protein: CASSVADEKLFF.